The source of this T cell receptor beta chain is a study of cytomegalovirus exposure and HLA in healthy donors. 13 Jbeta primers and 60 Vbeta primers were used for the PCR. Assay used: immunoSEQ multiplex PCR; TCRdb lists only in-frame clones, some missing. There are approximately 160,000 clones in the sample; around three quarters occur only once, and approximately 1.6% lies in the top ten. Study-wide points: Earlier analysis looked at TCR beta V segments, and most were productive about 87% or about 30% of the time.

J was trimmed by 3 bases and V by 0 bases; bases with no gene match: 7. Germline-derived CDR1 and CDR2 are LGHNA and YSLEER. The CDR3 spans 17 residues. Points on this clone: What it binds is not known.

The genes are TRBV4-3 and TRBJ2-2; 7 positions match TRBD1. The source is a woman under 40 in good health and CMV-seronegative. The sequenced sample consisted of PBMCs. CDR3 sequence (DNA): TGCGCCAGCAGCCAAGACGACAGGGTTGGGGACACCGGGGAGCTGTTTTTT. Its protein is CASSQDDRVGDTGELFF.